Sequencing of this TCR beta chain was carried out in a study of CD8 T cells in Susac syndrome. The V segment lost 2 bases and the J segment 7 bases; nucleotides outside the gene matches: 6. There are 15 residues in the CDR3. Germline CDR1 MNHEY, CDR2 SVGAGI. It was with random hexamers that roughly 0.5 to 1 ug RNA was reverse transcribed. MiXCR, applied by TCRdb to the immunoSEQ multiplex PCR reads, yields one record per CDR3 protein. The sample has about 180,000 distinct CDR3 sequences, approximately 94% seen once. The sequence was obtained from a human donor with Susac syndrome. The chain employs TRBV6-5 and TRBJ1-5, with TRBD1 identical over 9 bases. The specimen sequenced was CD4+ T cells from PBMCs. The CDR3 DNA sequence: TGTGCCAGCAGTTACCGTATGGACAGGGGCCAGCCCCAGCATTTT. Translated, it gives CASSYRMDRGQPQHF.